The TCR beta chain described here comes from a study of post-analysis software for immune sequencing data. Study-level results: F measure grouped same-batch samples tightly together. About 5 TRBV segments, including TRBV5-6, TRBV5-1 and TRBV20-1, were more frequent in patients than controls.

Germline-derived CDR1 and CDR2 are SGHRS and YFSETQ. V shed 0 bases, J shed 8 bases, and the junction held 5 bases outside the gene matches. The CDR3 length is 15 residues. On this clonotype itself: Antigen specificity is unknown.

Unique molecular identifiers had been added to the TCR beta cDNA libraries. About half a million cDNA molecules were recovered from an input of roughly 0.95 to 10 million T cells. TCRdb analysed the PCR reads with MiXCR anew, one entry per CDR3 protein. The table records a few hundred thousand distinct CDR3 sequences, less than 40% of them present only once. The sequenced sample consisted of blood. The receptor was derived from a girl aged 5-17 years with multiple sclerosis. The chain is built from TRBV5-1 and TRBJ2-1, with 10 bases fitting TRBD2. CDR3 nucleotides: TGCGCCAGCAGCTTGGAGGGGACTAGCGTGCATGAGCAGTTCTTC. Protein product: CASSLEGTSVHEQFF.